Following are 20 T cell receptor beta chains from one sample sequenced in a study of cytomegalovirus exposure and HLA in healthy donors (dated by TCRdb to the late 2010s). Library preparation was by the immunoSEQ multiplex PCR assay. For the multiplex PCR, a mixture combining 60 forward primers for TCR Vbeta segments and 13 reverse primers for TCR Jbeta segments was used. TCRdb limited this immuneACCESS table to in-frame rearrangements with V and J called. A share of clones is missing; checked studies link under half to unresolved V genes, and the rest is unexplained. Present in this sample are under 300,000 clones, 80% to 85% of which were seen just once. The ten largest clones capture about 8% of the sample. The sample comprised PBMCs. The receptors stem from a woman in her sixties in good health and CMV-seropositive.

The chain combines TRBV6-6 with TRBJ1-3; TRBD1 matches 9 bases. Losses at the gene ends were 6 bases for V and 4 bases for J; bases not matched to a gene: 10. In germline, CDR1 is MNHNY, CDR2 SVGAGI (reference sequence). The CDR3 spans 16 residues. CDR3 bases: TGTGCCAGCAGGCCCCCGGGACAGGGAAGAGGAAACACCATATATTTT. As protein: CASRPPGQGRGNTIYF.

This chain links TRBV6-5 with TRBJ1-4; D is unresolved. V was shortened by 5 bases and J by 2 bases, with 9 bases between the two germline ends. Germline CDR1 reads MNHEY; CDR2 reads SVGAGI. This CDR3 spans 14 amino acids. The CDR3 region has the DNA TGTGCCAGCAGTGTCGGCGGGACTAATGAAAAACTGTTTTTT. It specifies CASSVGGTNEKLFF.

This chain joins TRBV28 and TRBJ2-7, with D uncertain. V lost 6 bases to trimming and J lost 6 bases, with 12 bases between them. Germline CDR1 and CDR2: MDHEN and SYDVKM. This CDR3 has 12 residues. Here the CDR3 reads CASSRLVGEQYF. CDR3 coding DNA: TGTGCCAGCAGCCGTCTAGTGGGCGAGCAGTACTTC.

The gene calls are TRBV6-5 and TRBJ1-5, with TRBD1 as a possible D gene (5 bases). The CDR3 covers 14 residues. Trimming took 11 bases from V and 2 from J, leaving 16 bases between them. Germline lookup yields CDR1 MNHEY and CDR2 SVGAGI. This CDR3 is CAGPGASRNQPQHF. The CDR3 region has the DNA TGTGCCGGCCCTGGGGCTTCGCGCAATCAGCCCCAGCATTTT.

The rearrangement links TRBV7-9 to TRBJ2-3; D is perhaps TRBD2 (6 bases). The CDR3 loop spans 12 amino acids. Germline V gene lookup returns CDR1 SEHNR and CDR2 FQNEAQ (reference sequence). The V end was cut by 4 bases, the J end by 6 bases, with 8 bases between. Written as DNA, the CDR3 is TGTGCCAGCAGCTCTGGGGGGGATACGCAGTATTTT. Protein sequence: CASSSGGDTQYF.

The V call is TRBV11-2, the J call TRBJ2-1, with 9 bases that match TRBD2. Germline V gene sequence: CDR1 SGHAT, CDR2 FQNNGV. The CDR3 has 15 residues. J lost 2 bases, V lost 6 bases, and 5 bases had no gene match. The CDR3 region is CASRQRLAAYNEQFF. CDR3 DNA: TGTGCCAGCAGGCAGAGACTAGCGGCCTACAATGAGCAGTTCTTC.

V and J are TRBV6-5 and TRBJ2-7, with 12 bases fitting TRBD1. CDR1 MNHEY and CDR2 SVGAGI come from the germline V gene. Germline trimming cut 5 bases from V and 4 bases from J; bases unmatched to any gene: 6. This CDR3 contains 15 residues. The CDR3 DNA reads TGTGCCAGCAGTCCGGGACAGGGGGCGAGGTACGAGCAGTACTTC. Amino acids: CASSPGQGARYEQYF.

This chain connects TRBV30 to TRBJ1-2, with D unresolved. The germline CDR1 and CDR2 sequences are GTSNPN and SVGIG (reference sequence). V dropped 0 bases and J dropped 4 bases, with 9 bases sitting between them. This CDR3 is 13 amino acids long. The CDR3 spells CAWSVTGSYGYTF. The CDR3 DNA follows: TGTGCCTGGAGTGTGACGGGTAGCTATGGCTACACCTTC.

The genes are TRBV7-2 and TRBJ2-3; the match to TRBD2 covers 9 bases. Germline V CDR1 and CDR2: SGHTA, FQGNSA. The CDR3 totals 13 residues. The trim removed 8 bases at V and 2 bases at J, leaving 2 bases unmatched. The CDR3: CASGLASTDTQYF. The CDR3 region has the DNA TGTGCCAGCGGACTAGCGTCCACAGATACGCAGTATTTT.

In regard to this clone: The same CDR3 is also encoded by other DNA sequences in this sample. The J gene is TRBJ2-2, the V gene TRBV18; perhaps TRBD1 as D (6 bases). The CDR3 totals 14 residues. Germline V lookup: CDR1 KGHSH, CDR2 LQKENI. The V end was cut by 3 bases, the J end by 1 base, with 6 bases between. The CDR3 coding sequence is TGTGCCAGCTCACCGACAGGGAACACCGGGGAGCTGTTTTTT. As protein: CASSPTGNTGELFF.

The chain recombines TRBV5-1 with TRBJ2-2, with TRBD1 matching over 8 bases. V lost 2 bases to trimming and J lost 3 bases; unmatched junction nucleotides: 3. Germline CDR1 and CDR2: SGHRS and YFSETQ. The CDR3 covers 15 residues. The CDR3 sequence: CASSFGTGHTGELFF. The CDR3 nucleotides read TGCGCCAGCAGCTTCGGGACAGGCCACACCGGGGAGCTGTTTTTT.

The rearrangement joins TRBV6-5 to TRBJ2-4; 9 bases fit TRBD1. Germline V CDR1 and CDR2: MNHEY, SVGAGI. Trimming at V came to 6 bases and at J to 6 bases, leaving 0 bases not matched to a gene. CDR3 length: 12 residues. The CDR3 DNA sequence: TGTGCCAGCAGGGACAGGGGAAACATTCAGTACTTC. Amino acid sequence: CASRDRGNIQYF.

This sequence joins TRBV6-5 and TRBJ2-7, with D tentatively TRBD1 (6 bases). Deletions cut 5 bases from V and 5 bases from J, with 19 bases between. The CDR3 runs to 15 residues. Germline-derived CDR1 and CDR2 are MNHEY and SVGAGI. CDR3 sequence: CASSPSGQGIHEQYF. For the CDR3, the DNA is TGTGCCAGCAGTCCCTCGGGTCAGGGGATCCACGAGCAGTACTTC.

The chain couples TRBV6-5 to TRBJ2-1; TRBD2 matches at 7 bases. The CDR3 runs to 15 residues. Per germline, CDR1 MNHEY and CDR2 SVGAGI. J gave up 7 bases and V 0 bases, and 6 bases lay outside the gene matches. The CDR3 DNA is TGTGCCAGCAGTTACTCCGGGGAGGGGATAAATGAGCAGTTCTTC. This encodes CASSYSGEGINEQFF.

The J gene is TRBJ2-1, the V gene TRBV5-1; 14 positions match TRBD2. The V and J ends lost 4 bases and 4 bases, in that order; junction bases with no gene match: 4. Germline CDR1 and CDR2: SGHRS and YFSETQ. The CDR3 is made up of 16 amino acids. The CDR3 protein is CASSQGLAGVYNEQFF. The CDR3, as DNA: TGCGCCAGCAGCCAGGGACTAGCGGGAGTTTACAATGAGCAGTTCTTC.

The chain employs TRBV19 and TRBJ2-2; 12 bases align to TRBD2. With V trimmed by 3 bases and J by 4 bases, 15 bases remained unmatched. Germline CDR1 LNHDA, CDR2 SQIVND (reference sequence). The CDR3 has 20 amino acids. In DNA, the CDR3 is TGTGCCAGTAGTATTGACACCGGGACTAGCGGGCGCCGGGCCACCGGGGAGCTGTTTTTT. Encoded protein: CASSIDTGTSGRRATGELFF.

The rearrangement links TRBV29-1 to TRBJ1-2; 8 positions agree with TRBD1. This CDR3 has 12 residues. Germline lookup yields CDR1 SQVTM and CDR2 ANQGSEA. The V and J ends lost 4 bases and 8 bases, in that order; junction bases with no gene match: 6. CDR3 DNA: TGCAGCGTTGGCCAGGGGGCGCAGGGCTACACCTTC. Encoded protein: CSVGQGAQGYTF.

This clone appeared a single time. CDR3 region: CASNSQRQGRHQPQHF. The CDR3 nucleotides are TGTGCCAGCAACTCTCAAAGACAGGGCAGGCATCAGCCCCAGCATTTT. The chain combines TRBV5-6 with TRBJ1-5, with TRBD1 identical over 7 bases. This CDR3 is 16 amino acids long. Germline CDR1 is SGHDT and CDR2 is YYEEEE. The junction had 14 bases not matched to a gene; V was cut back by 6 bases and J by 5 bases.

This chain joins TRBV23-1 and TRBJ1-2; D uncertain. TRBV23-1 is marked as an open reading frame, function uncertain. V shed 4 bases and J shed 0 bases, with 15 bases lying between them. This CDR3 contains 16 residues. The CDR3 protein is CASSPLRRRSNYGYTF. CDR3 coding DNA: TGCGCCAGCAGTCCCCTCCGACGGAGATCTAACTATGGCTACACCTTC.

The chain couples TRBV4-1 to TRBJ2-7, with D possibly being TRBD2 (6 bases). V dropped 1 base and J dropped 5 bases, with 12 bases sitting between them. The length of the CDR3 is 14 residues. From germline, CDR1 is MGHRA and CDR2 YSYEKL. The CDR3 DNA reads TGCGCCAGCAGCCAAGGACTAGTTGTGGACGAGCAGTACTTC. This gives the protein CASSQGLVVDEQYF.